A single sample is the source of the 27 T cell receptor beta chains below, sequenced in a study of blood T cell repertoires in COVID-19. Sequencing was performed with immunoSEQ multiplex PCR; in TCRdb, only in-frame clones are kept and a portion is missing. The sample has some 20,000 clones, roughly 89% seen once. Sequencing was carried out using peripheral blood. These receptors were obtained from a human donor in a cohort sampled during active COVID-19. The donor label of this sample is uncertain.

The V and J genes are TRBV5-4 and TRBJ2-7; D may be TRBD2 (7 bases). Germline CDR1 and CDR2: SGHNT and YYREEE (reference sequence). This CDR3 contains 16 residues. Trimming stripped 0 bases from V and 2 bases from J, with 15 bases between. CDR3 nucleotide sequence: TGTGCCAGCAGCTTGGGGGGGGCGGGAGATACCTACGAGCAGTACTTC. Translation: CASSLGGAGDTYEQYF.

The chain has TRBV4-2 and TRBJ1-5; the match to TRBD1 covers 7 bases. The CDR3 loop spans 14 amino acids. CDR1 and CDR2 (germline): LGHNA, YNFKEQ. With V trimmed by 0 bases and J by 4 bases, 0 bases remained unmatched. The chain's CDR3 is CASSQEQGNQPQHF. CDR3 coding DNA: TGTGCCAGCAGCCAAGAACAGGGGAATCAGCCCCAGCATTTT.

The chain has TRBV7-3 and TRBJ2-1; 7 positions agree with TRBD2. The germline V gene encodes CDR1 SGHTA and CDR2 FQGTGA. V gave up 6 bases and J gave up 0 bases; unmatched junction bases: 5. The CDR3 length is 15 residues. CDR3 region: CASSPTSASYNEQFF. In DNA, the CDR3 is TGTGCCAGCAGTCCCACTAGCGCCTCCTACAATGAGCAGTTCTTC.

The chain uses TRBV5-1 and TRBJ1-1; TRBD1 is a possible D gene (6 bases). Trimming shortened V by 1 base and J by 4 bases, and 14 bases separated the two germline ends. There are 15 residues in the CDR3. Germline V gives CDR1 SGHRS, CDR2 YFSETQ. CDR3 sequence: CASSLINRDGTEAFF. As DNA, the CDR3 is TGCGCCAGCAGCTTGATAAACAGGGACGGCACTGAAGCTTTCTTT.

J is TRBJ2-7 and V is TRBV5-1; D perhaps matches TRBD2 (5 bases). Germline values: CDR1 SGHRS, CDR2 YFSETQ. Trimming cost V 3 bases and J 5 bases, with 15 bases left between them. This CDR3 is built from 14 residues. Here the CDR3 reads CASSSRGLPNEQYF. CDR3 DNA sequence: TGCGCCAGCAGCTCTAGAGGGCTGCCTAACGAGCAGTACTTC.

The chain joins TRBV27 to TRBJ2-5; tentative D call: TRBD2 (7 bases). Germline CDR1 is MNHEY and CDR2 is SMNVEV (reference sequence). The CDR3 runs 16 residues. Trimming took 1 base from V and 2 from J, leaving 14 bases between them. The chain's CDR3 is CASSLYRGGQQETQYF. CDR3 nucleotide sequence: TGTGCCAGCAGTTTATATAGGGGGGGACAACAAGAGACCCAGTACTTC.

The V and J genes are TRBV19 and TRBJ2-4; no clear D gene. The CDR3 loop spans 14 amino acids. Looked up from germline, CDR1 is LNHDA and CDR2 is SQIVND (reference sequence). V lost 5 bases and J lost 0, with 8 bases in between. The CDR3, as DNA: TGTGCCAGTAGTCTCCACTTAGCCAAAAACATTCAGTACTTC. This encodes CASSLHLAKNIQYF.

The chain links TRBV2 to TRBJ2-7; the match to TRBD1 covers 8 bases. This CDR3 has 13 residues. Trimming took 10 bases from V and 1 from J; bases not matched to a gene: 6. The V gene's germline CDR1 is SNHLY and CDR2 FYNNEI. CDR3 sequence (DNA): TGTGCCAACAGGGGGACAGTTTCCTACGAGCAGTACTTC. It translates to CANRGTVSYEQYF.

On this clone: One junction end disagrees with the germline gene, perhaps due to a read error. The chain has TRBV4-1 and TRBJ1-2; D might be TRBD1 (6 bases). Germline V gives CDR1 MGHRA, CDR2 YSYEKL. The CDR3 runs 14 residues. Written as DNA, the CDR3 is TGCGCCAGCAGCCAAGCCCCGGACAGCCCGGGGTACGCCTTC. It is translated as CASSQAPDSPGYAF.

The rearrangement joins TRBV6-5 to TRBJ2-7; 12 positions match TRBD2. The CDR3 runs to 14 residues. Germline CDR1 reads MNHEY; CDR2 reads SVGAGI. Trimming cost V 6 bases and J 5 bases; bases outside gene matches: 5. DNA for the CDR3: TGTGCCAGCAGAGAGACTAGCGGGAGCAACGAGCAGTACTTC. Amino acids: CASRETSGSNEQYF.

The genes are TRBV21-1 and TRBJ2-7; TRBD2, the D gene given by the table, was not confirmed from the DNA. TRBV21-1 counts as a pseudogene. The CDR3 is made up of 16 amino acids. As DNA, the CDR3 is TGTGCCAGCAGCAACTGGGAGGGAGGGCGCCTGAACGAGCAGTACTTC. Amino acids: CASSNWEGGRLNEQYF.

V and J are TRBV28 and TRBJ2-1, with 9 bases lining up with TRBD2. Per germline, CDR1 MDHEN and CDR2 SYDVKM. This CDR3 has 13 residues. Unmatched junction bases numbered 7, after V lost 10 bases and J lost 6 bases. CDR3: CATQREETNEQFF. CDR3 DNA: TGTGCCACCCAGCGGGAGGAGACCAATGAGCAGTTCTTC.

The V gene is TRBV29-1, the J gene TRBJ2-7; D uncertain. V lost 2 bases and J 5 bases, leaving 13 bases between the germline ends. In germline, CDR1 is SQVTM, CDR2 ANQGSEA. CDR3 size: 13 residues. CDR3 DNA: TGCAGCGTTGAAACACCGGCCCAGGACGAGCAGTACTTC. This translates into CSVETPAQDEQYF.

J is TRBJ2-5 and V is TRBV24-1, with 7 bases identical to TRBD2. Germline V gives CDR1 KGHDR, CDR2 SFDVKD. V lost 3 bases, J lost 4 bases, and 13 bases stayed unmatched. The CDR3 totals 17 residues. This CDR3 is CATSDPQWGRARETQYF. For the CDR3, the DNA is TGTGCCACCAGTGATCCCCAATGGGGGAGGGCCCGAGAGACCCAGTACTTC.

The chain recombines TRBV11-3 with TRBJ2-5; D is possibly TRBD2 (5 bases). V lost 1 base and J 3 bases, leaving 12 bases between the germline ends. Germline V CDR1 and CDR2: SGHNT, YENEEA. The CDR3 covers 15 residues. CDR3 amino acids: CASSLGFLAEETQYF. Here the CDR3 DNA reads TGTGCCAGCAGCTTAGGTTTCCTAGCCGAAGAGACCCAGTACTTC.

The chain employs TRBV6-2 or TRBV6-3 and TRBJ2-7, with 7 bases matching TRBD1. CDR1 is MNHEY, CDR2 SVGEGT, per germline. V was pared by 2 bases and J by 2 bases, with 3 bases of the junction left unmatched. This CDR3 contains 14 residues. The CDR3 DNA follows: TGTGCCAGCAGTTACCGGCAGGGGGCCTACGAGCAGTACTTC. Translating gives CASSYRQGAYEQYF.

This chain joins TRBV5-6 and TRBJ1-1, with 7 positions matching TRBD1. Losses at the gene ends were 4 bases for V and 8 bases for J; bases not matched to a gene: 11. Germline loops: CDR1 SGHDT, CDR2 YYEEEE. The CDR3 has 14 residues. The CDR3 sequence is CASSLGQPSAEAFF. CDR3 in DNA: TGTGCCAGCAGCCTGGGACAGCCCTCTGCCGAAGCTTTCTTT. Based on the CDR3 plus reference TRBV5-6 and TRBJ1-1, the full variable domain is DAGVTQSPTHLIKTRGQQVTLRCSPKSGHDTVSWYQQALGQGPQFIFQYYEEEERQRGNFPDRFSGHQFPNYSSELNVNALLLGDSALYLCASSLGQPSAEAFFGQGTRLTVV.

This chain links TRBV10-3 with TRBJ2-1, with 11 bases that match TRBD2. The trim removed 3 bases at V and 8 bases at J, leaving 6 bases unmatched. Germline CDR1 ENHRY, CDR2 SYGVKD. CDR3 length equals 15 residues. CDR3 bases: TGTGCCATCAGTGAACCAACTAGCGGGAGCGATGAGCAGTTCTTC. It encodes CAISEPTSGSDEQFF.

The chain recombines TRBV2 with TRBJ2-3, with TRBD2 identical over 14 bases. Per the germline V gene, CDR1 is SNHLY and CDR2 is FYNNEI. The CDR3 sequence is 16 residues long. Trimming cost V 6 bases and J 6 bases; bases outside gene matches: 8. The CDR3 DNA sequence: TGTGCCAGCAGCCCAGGGACTAGCGGGAGAGATGATACGCAGTATTTT. Translated, it gives CASSPGTSGRDDTQYF.

There are a few counts of this clone. The rearrangement uses TRBV18 and TRBJ2-7, with 11 bases that match TRBD1. V shed 3 bases and J 4 bases; nucleotides not matched to a gene: 5. Germline loops: CDR1 KGHSH, CDR2 LQKENI. This CDR3 comprises 15 residues. The CDR3 DNA is TGTGCCAGCTCACCCGGACAGGGGGCCATGTACGAGCAGTACTTC. It encodes CASSPGQGAMYEQYF.

This sequence joins TRBV27 and TRBJ1-6; TRBD1 is a possible D gene (6 bases). Deletions cut 5 bases from V and 5 bases from J, with 13 bases between. Germline CDR1 and CDR2: MNHEY and SMNVEV (reference sequence). This CDR3 is built from 15 residues. The CDR3, as DNA: TGTGCCAGCAGTATTTCCGACAGGAATAATTCACCCCTCCACTTT. It codes for CASSISDRNNSPLHF.

The J gene is TRBJ2-3, the V gene TRBV30; D perhaps matches TRBD2 (6 bases). CDR1 GTSNPN and CDR2 SVGIG come from the germline V gene (reference sequence). This CDR3 region has 13 residues. Trimming took 5 bases from V and 3 from J, leaving 12 bases between them. This CDR3 is CAWRLGGTDTQYF. The DNA of the CDR3 is TGTGCCTGGCGCTTGGGGGGAACAGATACGCAGTATTTT.

The rearrangement links TRBV5-1 to TRBJ1-2, with no clear D. V was pared by 0 bases and J by 2 bases, with 8 bases between. CDR1 and CDR2 from the germline V gene are SGHRS and YFSETQ. The CDR3 has 14 amino acids. Here the CDR3 reads CASSLGGGNYGYTF. DNA for the CDR3: TGCGCCAGCAGCTTGGGAGGAGGCAACTATGGCTACACCTTC.

The chain combines TRBV5-5 with TRBJ2-1, with D perhaps matching TRBD2 (5 bases). Germline CDR1 SGHKS, CDR2 YYEKEE (reference sequence). CDR3 length: 14 residues. Deletions cut 0 bases from V and 8 bases from J, with 12 bases between. This chain's CDR3 is CASSLAIGMDEQFF. The DNA for the CDR3 is TGTGCCAGCAGCTTGGCCATCGGGATGGATGAGCAGTTCTTC.

This clone has more than one count but fewer than ten. The chain carries TRBV6-6 and TRBJ1-5, with 8 bases fitting TRBD1. The CDR3 runs to 15 residues. J lost 2 bases, V lost 2 bases, and 2 bases had no gene match. CDR1 is MNHNY and CDR2 is SVGAGI in the germline V gene (reference sequence). The CDR3 reads CASSYGTGGNQPQHF. CDR3 DNA: TGTGCCAGCAGTTACGGGACAGGCGGCAATCAGCCCCAGCATTTT.

J is TRBJ2-3 and V is TRBV5-1, with D possibly matching TRBD2 (6 bases). Deletions cut 3 bases from V and 5 bases from J, with 16 bases between. Germline V gene data show CDR1 as SGHRS and CDR2 as YFSETQ. The CDR3 sequence is 15 residues long. The CDR3: CASSSGSGGGDTQYF. The DNA for the CDR3 is TGCGCCAGCAGCTCAGGCAGTGGGGGAGGAGATACGCAGTATTTT.

V gene TRBV7-2 combines with J gene TRBJ2-3; 16 bases agree with TRBD2. The CDR3 consists of 19 residues. Unmatched junction bases numbered 8, after V lost 5 bases and J lost 0 bases. Germline CDR1 and CDR2: SGHTA and FQGNSA. CDR3 coding DNA: TGTGCCAGCAGCGAGGGACTAGCGGGAGGGATCACTAGCACAGATACGCAGTATTTT. Amino acids: CASSEGLAGGITSTDTQYF.